The T cell receptor (beta chain) under discussion was sequenced for a study of tissue T cells after allogeneic stem cell transplantation. The study, taken as a whole, reports: Only a limited share of tissue TCRs appeared in blood or spleen.

The CDR3 has 15 amino acids. Trimming removed 11 bases at V and 5 bases at J, with 21 bases between. Per germline, CDR1 MNHEY and CDR2 SMNVEV (reference sequence). Details on this clone: The antigen is not known.

Using immunoSEQ multiplex PCR, the repertoire was profiled, and TCRdb retains in-frame clones only, with some absent. The sample lists 35,000 to 50,000 clones, roughly 90% occurring once. The sample in question was blood, obtained before transplantation. The TCR was taken from a woman between 35 and 75 years old who later had graft-versus-host disease after an allogeneic stem cell transplant. The chain links TRBV27 to TRBJ2-2, with D possibly TRBD1 on 6 matching bases. The CDR3: CALCLGHKETGELFF. The CDR3 DNA follows: TGTGCCCTGTGTCTGGGACATAAGGAGACCGGGGAGCTGTTTTTT.